This T cell receptor beta chain was retrieved from a study of OX40 agonist ivuxolimab in advanced cancers. In the study overall: Patients were infused with ivuxolimab every 2 weeks at 0.01 to 10 mg/kg. Whole-study findings and limits: There were, on average, more expanded clones in CD8+ T cells than in CD4+.

Clones were read by immunoSEQ multiplex PCR, and TCRdb kept only the in-frame ones, dropping some. This sample has 35,000 to 45,000 clones; under 90% occur once, and the top ten carry approximately 23%. This clone was observed a single time. Its antigen is undetermined. The CDR3 runs to 15 residues. V was clipped by 7 bases and J by 1 base, with 16 bases between them. CDR1 and CDR2 from the germline V gene are KGHSH and LQKENI. This chain links TRBV18 with TRBJ1-1; no clear D. This specimen was CD4+ or CD8+ T cells sorted from blood, taken in a trial of the OX40 agonist ivuxolimab. The sequence was obtained from an adult with an advanced solid tumor such as melanoma, head and neck, liver or kidney cancer. The CDR3 bases are TGTGCCAGCTTCAATAGGAGTGATGCGAACACTGAAGCTTTCTTT. Translation: CASFNRSDANTEAFF.